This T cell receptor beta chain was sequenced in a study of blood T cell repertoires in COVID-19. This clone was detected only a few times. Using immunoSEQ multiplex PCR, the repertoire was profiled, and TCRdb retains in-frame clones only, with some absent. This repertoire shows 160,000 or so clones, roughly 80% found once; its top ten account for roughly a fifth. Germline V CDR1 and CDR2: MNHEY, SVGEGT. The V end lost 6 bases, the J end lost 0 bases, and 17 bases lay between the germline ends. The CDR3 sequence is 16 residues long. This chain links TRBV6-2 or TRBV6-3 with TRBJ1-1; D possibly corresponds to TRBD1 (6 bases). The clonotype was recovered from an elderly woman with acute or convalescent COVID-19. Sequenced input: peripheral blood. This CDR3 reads CASSPQGSSMNTEAFF. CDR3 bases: TGTGCCAGCAGCCCACAGGGCAGTTCGATGAACACTGAAGCTTTCTTT.